This is a list of T cell receptor beta chains from one sample in a study of T cell responses to AZD1222 COVID-19 vaccine. Assay used: immunoSEQ multiplex PCR; TCRdb lists only in-frame clones, some missing. Of around 110,000 clones in the sample, less than 90% were seen once. The sequences come from peripheral blood, collected on day 0 of AZD1222 vaccination. The receptors here all came from an adult in good health. Each CDR3 is given with its conserved first and last residue. A D gene is named only where the DNA matches it firmly. Part of the rows lack a size; the others show once, few, many or a class for expanded clones.

j_gene | d_gene | abundance | v_gene | CDR3aa | CDR3nt
TRBJ1-5 | - | - | TRBV28 | CASSLYGQPQHF | TGTGCCAGCAGTTTATACGGTCAGCCCCAGCATTTT
TRBJ2-1 | - | - | TRBV7-9 | CASSQTTGINEQFF | TGTGCCAGCAGCCAAACCACCGGAATCAATGAGCAGTTCTTC
TRBJ1-1 | TRBD1 | - | TRBV28 | CASSLVQDREGGTEAFF | TGTGCCAGCAGTTTGGTTCAGGACAGGGAAGGGGGCACTGAAGCTTTCTTT
TRBJ1-5 | - | - | TRBV15 | CATSGKTVQNQPQHF | TGTGCCACCAGCGGGAAGACAGTTCAAAATCAGCCCCAGCATTTT
TRBJ2-1 | - | - | TRBV4-1 | CASSQDGRGSYNEQFF | TGCGCCAGCAGCCAAGATGGCAGAGGATCATACAATGAGCAGTTCTTC
TRBJ1-2 | - | once | TRBV15 | CATSPGRLNYGYTF | TGTGCCACCAGCCCAGGGCGGCTTAACTATGGCTACACCTTC
TRBJ2-7 | - | - | TRBV19 | CASSIARDTSAYEQYF | TGTGCCAGTAGTATAGCCCGGGATACCTCGGCCTACGAGCAGTACTTC
TRBJ1-4 | - | - | TRBV2 | CASTNQGGGTNEKLFF | TGTGCCAGCACCAACCAAGGAGGAGGAACTAATGAAAAACTGTTTTTT
TRBJ1-6 | - | - | TRBV7-3 | CASSLSGARAPLHF | TGTGCCAGCAGCTTATCGGGGGCGCGGGCACCCCTCCACTTT
TRBJ2-1 | - | - | TRBV5-1 | CASSLRGSGDLEQFF | TGCGCCAGCAGCTTGAGGGGTAGCGGAGACTTAGAGCAGTTCTTC
TRBJ2-3 | TRBD1 | once | TRBV24-1 | CATSDHDRGEGTDTQYF | TGTGCCACCAGTGATCATGACAGGGGGGAGGGCACAGATACGCAGTATTTT
TRBJ1-2 | - | once | TRBV28 | CASSPWGLSYGYTF | TGTGCCAGCAGTCCCTGGGGACTCTCCTATGGCTACACCTTC
TRBJ2-1 | - | - | TRBV27 | CASSLGRGPYNEQFF | TGTGCCAGCAGTTTAGGGCGGGGTCCCTACAATGAGCAGTTCTTC
TRBJ2-5 | TRBD2 | few | TRBV5-4 | CASSLSAGLAAPFQETQYF | TGTGCCAGCAGCCTTTCAGCTGGACTAGCGGCACCTTTCCAAGAGACCCAGTACTTC
TRBJ1-5 | TRBD1 | - | TRBV19 | CASSIQDRGNQPQHF | TGTGCCAGTAGTATTCAGGACAGGGGCAATCAGCCCCAGCATTTT
TRBJ1-2 | - | - | TRBV30 | CAWQGQVNYGYTF | TGTGCCTGGCAGGGACAAGTAAACTATGGCTACACCTTC
TRBJ1-4 | - | - | TRBV11-2 | CASSHGEKLFF | TGTGCCAGCAGCCACGGAGAAAAACTGTTTTTT
TRBJ1-1 | - | - | TRBV7-3 | CASSREGENTEAFF | TGTGCCAGCAGTCGGGAGGGGGAGAACACTGAAGCTTTCTTT
TRBJ2-7 | - | once | TRBV18 | CASSPGTDFPYEQYF | TGTGCCAGCTCACCTGGGACGGATTTTCCCTACGAGCAGTACTTC
TRBJ1-6 | - | - | TRBV6-5 | CASRGQGTYNSPLHF | TGTGCCAGCAGGGGCCAGGGCACCTATAATTCACCCCTCCACTTT
TRBJ1-5 | - | - | TRBV5-1 | CASSLEGRNQPQHF | TGCGCCAGCAGCTTGGAGGGCCGAAATCAGCCCCAGCATTTT
TRBJ1-6 | - | - | TRBV5-1 | CASSAQGSGNSPLHF | TGCGCCAGCAGCGCACAGGGCTCCGGGAATTCACCCCTCCACTTT
TRBJ2-7 | - | - | TRBV29-1 | CSVSRDEAYEQYF | TGCAGCGTTTCTAGGGACGAAGCCTACGAGCAGTACTTC
TRBJ1-5 | - | - | TRBV3-1/TRBV3-2 | CASSQGVGNQPQHF | TGTGCCAGCAGCCAAGGCGTCGGAAATCAGCCCCAGCATTTT
TRBJ1-4 | TRBD1 | - | TRBV6-5 | CASSYLGQGNEKLFF | TGTGCCAGCAGTTACCTAGGACAGGGAAACGAAAAACTGTTTTTT
TRBJ1-1 | - | - | TRBV15 | CATTTERGRDTEAFF | TGTGCCACCACCACAGAGCGCGGACGTGACACTGAAGCTTTCTTT
TRBJ1-6 | - | - | TRBV19 | CASSIDRGMDSPLHF | TGTGCCAGTAGTATAGATCGGGGGATGGATTCACCCCTCCACTTT
TRBJ2-5 | - | - | TRBV14 | CASSGLGETQYF | TGTGCCAGCAGCGGTCTAGGGGAGACCCAGTACTTC
TRBJ2-1 | - | - | TRBV28 | CASTPREDLGEQFF | TGTGCCAGCACCCCCAGGGAGGATCTCGGTGAGCAGTTCTTC
TRBJ1-5 | TRBD1 | - | TRBV28 | CASSWTGGSNQPQHF | TGTGCCAGCAGTTGGACAGGGGGCAGCAATCAGCCCCAGCATTTT
TRBJ1-6 | - | - | TRBV13 | CASSFSGEGSPLHF | TGTGCCAGCAGCTTTTCAGGGGAAGGGTCACCCCTCCACTTT
TRBJ1-2 | TRBD1 | - | TRBV4-2 | CASSPGQGWDGYTF | TGTGCCAGCAGCCCCGGACAGGGATGGGATGGCTACACCTTC
TRBJ2-7 | TRBD2 | - | TRBV28 | CASSPGLAGVGDEQYF | TGTGCCAGCAGTCCAGGACTAGCGGGAGTTGGGGACGAGCAGTACTTC
TRBJ2-3 | TRBD2 | - | TRBV7-8 | CASSRGGTSGTSTDTQYF | TGTGCCAGCAGCCGAGGGGGGACTAGCGGCACTAGCACAGATACGCAGTATTTT
TRBJ1-5 | - | few | TRBV9 | CASSAFDEGPQHF | TGTGCCAGCAGCGCCTTTGACGAAGGGCCCCAGCATTTT
TRBJ1-5 | TRBD1 | - | TRBV6-6 | CASSQEWGQGYSNQPQHF | TGTGCCAGCAGTCAGGAGTGGGGACAGGGATATAGCAATCAGCCCCAGCATTTT
TRBJ1-4 | TRBD1 | - | TRBV9 | CASDEQGMNEKLFF | TGTGCCAGCGACGAACAGGGGATGAATGAAAAACTGTTTTTT
TRBJ2-2 | - | - | TRBV6-5 | CASSHDGTGGELFF | TGTGCCAGCAGCCACGACGGAACGGGCGGGGAGCTGTTTTTT
TRBJ2-1 | - | - | TRBV6-5 | CASHWTFSNEQFF | TGTGCCAGCCATTGGACTTTTAGCAATGAGCAGTTCTTC
TRBJ1-1 | TRBD1 | - | TRBV4-1 | CASSADRGDTEAFF | TGCGCCAGCAGCGCTGACAGGGGTGACACTGAAGCTTTCTTT